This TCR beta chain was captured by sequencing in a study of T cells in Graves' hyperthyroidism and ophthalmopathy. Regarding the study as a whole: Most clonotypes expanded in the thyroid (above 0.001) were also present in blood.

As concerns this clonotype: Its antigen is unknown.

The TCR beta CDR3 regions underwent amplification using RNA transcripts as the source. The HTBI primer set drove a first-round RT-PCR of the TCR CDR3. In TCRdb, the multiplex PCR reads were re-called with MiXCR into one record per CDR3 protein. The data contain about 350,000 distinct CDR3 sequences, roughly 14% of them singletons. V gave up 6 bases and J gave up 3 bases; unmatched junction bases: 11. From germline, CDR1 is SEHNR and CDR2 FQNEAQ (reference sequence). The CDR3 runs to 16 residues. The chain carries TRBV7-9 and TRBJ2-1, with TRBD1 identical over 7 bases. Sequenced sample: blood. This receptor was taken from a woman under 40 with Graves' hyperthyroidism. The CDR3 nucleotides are TGTGCCAGCAGGAGGGCCAGGACAGGACACTACAATGAGCAGTTCTTC. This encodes CASRRARTGHYNEQFF.